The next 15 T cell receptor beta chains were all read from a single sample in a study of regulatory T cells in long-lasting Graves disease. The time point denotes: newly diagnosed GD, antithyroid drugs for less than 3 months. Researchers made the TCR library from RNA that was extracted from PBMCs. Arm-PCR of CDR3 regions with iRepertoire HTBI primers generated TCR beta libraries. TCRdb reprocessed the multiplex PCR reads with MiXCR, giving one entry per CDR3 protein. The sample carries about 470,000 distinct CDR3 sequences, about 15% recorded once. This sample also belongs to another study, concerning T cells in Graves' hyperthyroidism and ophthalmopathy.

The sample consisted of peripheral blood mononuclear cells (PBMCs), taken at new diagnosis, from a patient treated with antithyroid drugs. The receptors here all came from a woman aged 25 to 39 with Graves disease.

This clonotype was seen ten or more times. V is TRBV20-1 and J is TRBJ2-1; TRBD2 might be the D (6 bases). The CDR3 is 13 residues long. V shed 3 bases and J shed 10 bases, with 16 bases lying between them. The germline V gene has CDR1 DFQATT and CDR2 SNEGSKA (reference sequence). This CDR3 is CSASLLGRIEQFF. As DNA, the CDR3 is TGCAGTGCTAGTTTATTAGGGAGGATAGAGCAGTTCTTC.

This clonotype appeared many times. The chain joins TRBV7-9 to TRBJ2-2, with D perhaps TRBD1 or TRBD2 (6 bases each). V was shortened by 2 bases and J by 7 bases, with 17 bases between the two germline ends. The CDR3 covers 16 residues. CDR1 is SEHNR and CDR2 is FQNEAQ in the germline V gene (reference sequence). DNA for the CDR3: TGTGCCAGCAGCTTATCAACGGGAGCAGGGGACGGGGAGCTGTTTTTT. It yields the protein CASSLSTGAGDGELFF.

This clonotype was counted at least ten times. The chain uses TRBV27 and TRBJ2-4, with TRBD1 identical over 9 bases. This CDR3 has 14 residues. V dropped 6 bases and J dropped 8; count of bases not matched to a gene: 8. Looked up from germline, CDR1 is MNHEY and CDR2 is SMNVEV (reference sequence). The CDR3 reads CASSPGQGLHIQYF. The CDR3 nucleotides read TGTGCCAGCAGCCCGGGACAGGGTCTGCACATTCAGTACTTC.

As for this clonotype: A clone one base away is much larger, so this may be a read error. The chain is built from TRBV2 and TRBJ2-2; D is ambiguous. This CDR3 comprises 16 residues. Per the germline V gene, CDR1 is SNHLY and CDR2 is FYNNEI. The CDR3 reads CASGEAVVMNTGELFF. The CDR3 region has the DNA TGTGCCAGCGGTGAAGCTGTAGTGATGAACACCGGGGAGCTGTTTTTT.

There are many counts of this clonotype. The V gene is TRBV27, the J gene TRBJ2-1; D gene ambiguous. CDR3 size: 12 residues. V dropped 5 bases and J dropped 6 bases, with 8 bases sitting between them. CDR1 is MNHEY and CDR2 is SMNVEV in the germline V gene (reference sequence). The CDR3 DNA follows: TGTGCCAGCAGTCCAGGAACCAATGAGCAGTTCTTC. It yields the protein CASSPGTNEQFF.

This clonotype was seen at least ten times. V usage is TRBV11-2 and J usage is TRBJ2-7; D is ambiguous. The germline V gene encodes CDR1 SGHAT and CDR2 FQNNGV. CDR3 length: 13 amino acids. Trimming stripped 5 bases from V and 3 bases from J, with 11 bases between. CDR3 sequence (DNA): TGTGCCAGCAGCCCGCGACCGGACTACGAGCAGTACTTC. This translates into CASSPRPDYEQYF.

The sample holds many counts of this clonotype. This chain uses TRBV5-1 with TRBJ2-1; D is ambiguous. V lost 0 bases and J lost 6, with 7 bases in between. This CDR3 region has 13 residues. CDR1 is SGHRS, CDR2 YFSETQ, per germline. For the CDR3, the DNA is TGCGCCAGCAGCTTGGACCCCATCAATGAGCAGTTCTTC. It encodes CASSLDPINEQFF.

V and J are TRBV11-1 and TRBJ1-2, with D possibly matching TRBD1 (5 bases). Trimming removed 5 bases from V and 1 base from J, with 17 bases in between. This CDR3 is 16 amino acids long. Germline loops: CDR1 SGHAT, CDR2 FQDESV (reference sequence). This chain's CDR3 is CASSPGAGPINYGYTF. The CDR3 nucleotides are TGTGCCAGCAGCCCCGGGGCAGGACCTATTAACTATGGCTACACCTTC. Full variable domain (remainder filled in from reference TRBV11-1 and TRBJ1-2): EAEVAQSPRYKITEKSQAVAFWCDPISGHATLYWYRQILGQGPELLVQFQDESVVDDSQLPKDRFSAERLKGVDSTLKIQPAELGDSAMYLCASSPGAGPINYGYTFGSGTRLTVV.

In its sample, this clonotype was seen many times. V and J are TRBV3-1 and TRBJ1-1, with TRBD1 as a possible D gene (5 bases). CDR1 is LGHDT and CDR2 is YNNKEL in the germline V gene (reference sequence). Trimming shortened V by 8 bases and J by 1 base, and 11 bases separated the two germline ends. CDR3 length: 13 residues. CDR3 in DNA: TGTGCCAGCGGCGGGACGCCGAACACTGAAGCTTTCTTT. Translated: CASGGTPNTEAFF. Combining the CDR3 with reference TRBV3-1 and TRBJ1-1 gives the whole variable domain DTAVSQTPKYLVTQMGNDKSIKCEQNLGHDTMYWYKQDSKKFLKIMFSYNNKELIINETVPNRFSPKSPDKAHLNLHINSLELGDSAVYFCASGGTPNTEAFFGQGTRLTVV.

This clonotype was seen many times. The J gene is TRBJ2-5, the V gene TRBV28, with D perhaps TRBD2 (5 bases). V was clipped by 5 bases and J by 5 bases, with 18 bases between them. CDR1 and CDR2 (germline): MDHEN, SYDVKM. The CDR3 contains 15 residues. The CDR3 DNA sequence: TGTGCCAGCAGTCCACCCTACAGTGGACTGGAGACCCAGTACTTC. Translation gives CASSPPYSGLETQYF.

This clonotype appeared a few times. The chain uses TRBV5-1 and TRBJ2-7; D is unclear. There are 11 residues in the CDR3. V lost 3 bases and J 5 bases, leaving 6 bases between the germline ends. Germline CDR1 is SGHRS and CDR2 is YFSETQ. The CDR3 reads CASSSPHEQYF. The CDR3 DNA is TGCGCCAGCAGCTCGCCCCACGAGCAGTACTTC. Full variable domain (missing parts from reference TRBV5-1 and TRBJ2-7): KAGVTQTPRYLIKTRGQQVTLSCSPISGHRSVSWYQQTPGQGLQFLFEYFSETQRNKGNFPGRFSGRQFSNSRSEMNVSTLELGDSALYLCASSSPHEQYFGPGTRLTVT.

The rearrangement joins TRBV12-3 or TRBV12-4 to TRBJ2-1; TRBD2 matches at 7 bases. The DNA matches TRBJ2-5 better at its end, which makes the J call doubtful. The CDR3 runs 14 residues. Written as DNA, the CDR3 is TGTGCCAGCAGTCCCCAGACTAGCAGGGAGACCCAGTACTTC. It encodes CASSPQTSRETQYF.

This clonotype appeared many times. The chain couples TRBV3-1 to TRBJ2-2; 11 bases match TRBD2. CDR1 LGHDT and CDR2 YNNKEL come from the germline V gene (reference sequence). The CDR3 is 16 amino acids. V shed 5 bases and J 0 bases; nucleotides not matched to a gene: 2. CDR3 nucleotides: TGTGCCAGCAGCAAGACTAGCGGGGCGAACACCGGGGAGCTGTTTTTT. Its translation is CASSKTSGANTGELFF.

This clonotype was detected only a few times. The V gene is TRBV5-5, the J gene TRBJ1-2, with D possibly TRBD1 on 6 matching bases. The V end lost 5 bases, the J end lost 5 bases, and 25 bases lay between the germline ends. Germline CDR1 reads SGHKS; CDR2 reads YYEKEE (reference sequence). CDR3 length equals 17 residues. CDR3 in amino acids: CASRLGHAVIPGYGYTF. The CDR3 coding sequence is TGTGCCAGCAGACTGGGACATGCGGTAATACCCGGGTATGGCTACACCTTC.

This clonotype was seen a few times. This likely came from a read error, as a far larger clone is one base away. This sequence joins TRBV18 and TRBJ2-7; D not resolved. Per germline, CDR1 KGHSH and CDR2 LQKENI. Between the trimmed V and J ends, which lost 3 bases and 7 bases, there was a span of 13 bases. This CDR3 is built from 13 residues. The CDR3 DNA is TGTGCCAGCTCACCCCCCAGCGTCAATGAGCAGTACTTC. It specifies CASSPPSVNEQYF.